Each of the 23 T cell receptor beta chains below was sequenced from the same sample in a study of OX40 agonist ivuxolimab in advanced cancers. Assay: immunoSEQ multiplex PCR; the TCRdb copy retains only in-frame clones and omits some. The sample includes about 71,000 clones, around 94% of them seen just once. The source was CD4+ or CD8+ T cells sorted from blood, collected in a trial of the OX40 agonist ivuxolimab. The origin of the receptors is an adult with an advanced solid tumor such as melanoma, head and neck, liver or kidney cancer.

The CDR3 sequence: CASSSVPSGYPYGYTF. CDR3 DNA: TGTGCCAGCAGTTCCGTGCCGTCGGGGTACCCTTACGGCTACACCTTC. The gene calls are TRBV6-5 and TRBJ1-2; D gene ambiguous. V shed 4 bases and J shed 8 bases, with 23 bases lying between them. The CDR3 is 16 residues long. Germline-derived CDR1 and CDR2 are MNHEY and SVGAGI.

This chain connects TRBV29-1 to TRBJ1-5, with 11 bases fitting TRBD1. Germline V gives CDR1 SQVTM, CDR2 ANQGSEA. V shed 5 bases and J 1 base; nucleotides not matched to a gene: 13. The CDR3 consists of 18 residues. The CDR3 sequence: CSVLPWWTGGLSNQPQHF. CDR3 in DNA: TGCAGCGTTTTACCTTGGTGGACAGGGGGCTTAAGCAATCAGCCCCAGCATTTT.

V gene TRBV2 combines with J gene TRBJ1-2; 7 nucleotides line up with TRBD1. Germline V CDR1 and CDR2: SNHLY, FYNNEI. This CDR3 spans 16 amino acids. V was clipped by 6 bases and J by 5 bases; unmatched bases: 15. CDR3 nucleotide sequence: TGTGCCAGCAGGCCTAGGACAGGCGCTCGCGAGTATGGCTACACCTTC. Its translation: CASRPRTGAREYGYTF.

As DNA, the CDR3 is TGTGCCAGCAGCTTTTTAGGACGGGGGAATCAGCCCCAGCATTTT. Its protein is CASSFLGRGNQPQHF. The rearrangement joins TRBV11-2 to TRBJ1-5; tentatively, D is TRBD1 (5 bases). The ends were cut back, 3 bases at V and 4 bases at J, with 13 bases in the middle. The CDR3 loop spans 15 amino acids. In germline, CDR1 is SGHAT, CDR2 FQNNGV.

This chain joins TRBV19 and TRBJ1-4; the D is unclear. The CDR3 is 14 amino acids. V lost 3 bases and J 5 bases, leaving 10 bases between the germline ends. Germline lookup yields CDR1 LNHDA and CDR2 SQIVND (reference sequence). Written as DNA, the CDR3 is TGTGCCAGTAGTATGTACGGATCAAATGAAAAACTGTTTTTT. The encoded protein is CASSMYGSNEKLFF.

V and J are TRBV6-6 and TRBJ2-2; D is undetermined. Germline CDR1 is MNHNY and CDR2 is SVGAGI (reference sequence). Trimming took 7 bases from V and 5 from J, leaving 5 bases between them. The CDR3 runs 11 residues. CDR3 bases: TGTGCCAGCACACTAACCGGGGAGCTGTTTTTT. This codes for CASTLTGELFF.

The V and J genes are TRBV7-9 and TRBJ1-5; 10 nucleotides line up with TRBD1. This CDR3 region has 16 residues. Germline-derived CDR1 and CDR2 are SEHNR and FQNEAQ (reference sequence). V lost 8 bases, J lost 3 bases, and 10 bases stayed unmatched. The CDR3 DNA reads TGTGCCAGCGGGACAGGGGAGGAACCGGACAATCAGCCCCAGCATTTT. This gives the protein CASGTGEEPDNQPQHF.

This clone was picked up one time. The chain joins TRBV7-9 to TRBJ2-7; D might be TRBD1 or TRBD2, each matching 5 bases. CDR1 and CDR2 (germline): SEHNR, FQNEAQ (reference sequence). The CDR3 contains 13 residues. Trimming stripped 5 bases from V and 3 bases from J, with 11 bases between. The CDR3 DNA is TGTGCCAGCAGCCGGGACGGTGACTACGAGCAGTACTTC. Its protein is CASSRDGDYEQYF.

The J gene is TRBJ1-1, the V gene TRBV28; 8 bases fit TRBD1. The germline gives CDR1 MDHEN, CDR2 SYDVKM. Trimming removed 5 bases from V and 5 bases from J; junction bases left unmatched: 13. CDR3 length: 16 residues. CDR3 coding DNA: TGTGCCAGCAGTGTCCACAGGGGGGGAGAGAGGACTGAAGCTTTCTTT. Its protein product is CASSVHRGGERTEAFF.

This clone was recorded only once. V and J are TRBV27 and TRBJ2-3; D is possibly TRBD1 (7 bases). CDR1 is MNHEY, CDR2 SMNVEV, per germline (reference sequence). V was shortened by 3 bases and J by 6 bases, with 16 bases between the two germline ends. This CDR3 comprises 15 residues. For the CDR3, the DNA is TGTGCCAGCAGTTTTAGCGGACAGGCAGGGGATACGCAGTATTTT. It is translated as CASSFSGQAGDTQYF.

This chain joins TRBV11-2 and TRBJ2-2; tentative D call: TRBD1 (6 bases). This CDR3 is 15 amino acids long. Trimming took off 0 bases at V and 4 bases at J, with 9 bases between the two ends. Germline values: CDR1 SGHAT, CDR2 FQNNGV. The DNA of the CDR3 is TGTGCCAGCAGCTTAGAAGGGGGTGGCACCGGGGAGCTGTTTTTT. It translates to CASSLEGGGTGELFF.

The V gene is TRBV11-3, the J gene TRBJ2-1; 7 bases align to TRBD1. Germline values: CDR1 SGHNT, CDR2 YENEEA. The CDR3 has 17 amino acids. V was pared by 5 bases and J by 0 bases, with 10 bases of the junction left unmatched. The CDR3: CASSASGTEISYNEQFF. CDR3 in DNA: TGTGCCAGCAGCGCATCCGGGACAGAAATCTCCTACAATGAGCAGTTCTTC.

The V call is TRBV7-9, the J call TRBJ2-7, with D perhaps matching TRBD2 (5 bases). This CDR3 has 13 residues. Germline V gene lookup returns CDR1 SEHNR and CDR2 FQNEAQ (reference sequence). V was clipped by 5 bases and J by 5 bases, with 13 bases between them. This CDR3 is CASSPPEENEQYF. CDR3 bases: TGTGCCAGCAGCCCTCCGGAGGAAAACGAGCAGTACTTC.

This clone has a single count. The chain links TRBV5-1 to TRBJ2-7; possibly TRBD1 for D (6 bases). In germline, CDR1 is SGHRS, CDR2 YFSETQ. The CDR3 runs to 15 residues. Trimming stripped 4 bases from V and 2 bases from J, with 16 bases between. The CDR3 loop reads CASSPWTDEPYEQYF. The DNA of the CDR3 is TGCGCCAGCAGCCCCTGGACAGACGAACCCTACGAGCAGTACTTC.

The chain combines TRBV27 with TRBJ2-6; D not certain. V lost 7 bases, J lost 0 bases, and 13 bases lay in between. CDR3 length: 16 residues. CDR1 is MNHEY and CDR2 is SMNVEV in the germline V gene (reference sequence). As DNA, the CDR3 is TGTGCCAGCACCTCTGTCGGAATCTCTGGGGCCAACGTCCTGACTTTC. Translation gives CASTSVGISGANVLTF. Combining the CDR3 with reference TRBV27 and TRBJ2-6 gives the whole variable domain EAQVTQNPRYLITVTGKKLTVTCSQNMNHEYMSWYRQDPGLGLRQIYYSMNVEVTDKGDVPEGYKVSRKEKRNFPLILESPSPNQTSLYFCASTSVGISGANVLTFGAGSRLTVL.

This chain connects TRBV27 to TRBJ2-1; a weak D match, TRBD2 (5 bases). The germline V gene has CDR1 MNHEY and CDR2 SMNVEV (reference sequence). With 3 bases removed from V and 1 base from J, the gap between germline ends came to 7 bases. The CDR3 is 14 amino acids. The CDR3 DNA sequence: TGTGCCAGCAGTTTGGGCGGGTCCTACAATGAGCAGTTCTTC. Translating gives CASSLGGSYNEQFF.

The V gene is TRBV18, the J gene TRBJ2-7, with D possibly matching TRBD2 (6 bases). Germline V gives CDR1 KGHSH, CDR2 LQKENI. Trimming pared 3 bases from V and 1 base from J, leaving 16 bases between. This CDR3 comprises 16 residues. CDR3 amino acids: CASSPVGGGWSYEQYF. In nucleotides, the CDR3 is TGTGCCAGCTCACCCGTTGGGGGAGGATGGTCCTACGAGCAGTACTTC.

The rearrangement links TRBV28 to TRBJ1-3; D not resolved. Trimming left V 5 bases short and J 0 bases short, with 14 bases between. In germline, CDR1 is MDHEN, CDR2 SYDVKM. CDR3 length: 16 amino acids. CDR3 nucleotide sequence: TGTGCCAGCAGTGATGATGGTGTCAACTCTGGAAACACCATATATTTT. Its translation: CASSDDGVNSGNTIYF.

The chain combines TRBV5-1 with TRBJ2-7; 11 nucleotides match TRBD1. CDR1 is SGHRS and CDR2 is YFSETQ in the germline V gene. This CDR3 contains 14 residues. V shed 9 bases and J 2 bases; nucleotides not matched to a gene: 7. In DNA, the CDR3 is TGCGCCACCAGGCCGGGACAGGGGGCCTACGAGCAGTACTTC. Translation: CATRPGQGAYEQYF.

V and J are TRBV9 and TRBJ2-7; TRBD2 aligns across 7 bases. This CDR3 spans 12 amino acids. Unmatched junction bases numbered 2, after V lost 3 bases and J lost 5 bases. Germline-derived CDR1 and CDR2 are SGDLS and YYNGEE. CDR3 sequence: CASSDGGDEQYF. DNA of the CDR3: TGTGCCAGCAGCGATGGGGGGGACGAGCAGTACTTC. Supplemented by reference TRBV9 and TRBJ2-7, the full variable domain reads DSGVTQTPKHLITATGQRVTLRCSPRSGDLSVYWYQQSLDQGLQFLIQYYNGEERAKGNILERFSAQQFPDLHSELNLSSLELGDSALYFCASSDGGDEQYFGPGTRLTVT.

The chain uses TRBV27 and TRBJ2-5, with D possibly being TRBD2 (5 bases). Germline-derived CDR1 and CDR2 are MNHEY and SMNVEV (reference sequence). The CDR3 covers 16 residues. Trimming took off 5 bases at V and 2 bases at J, with 18 bases between the two ends. CDR3 nucleotide sequence: TGTGCCAGCAGTCTCCTCGCGGGTTACGGACAAGAGACCCAGTACTTC. It specifies CASSLLAGYGQETQYF.

The rearrangement joins TRBV11-1 to TRBJ2-6; maybe TRBD1 (5 bases). The CDR3 spans 15 residues. The V gene lost 1 base and the J gene lost 2 bases, with 6 bases spanning the gap. Germline assignment: CDR1 SGHAT and CDR2 FQDESV (reference sequence). This chain's CDR3 is CASSLEGAGANVLTF. CDR3 nucleotides: TGTGCCAGCAGCTTAGAAGGGGCTGGGGCCAACGTCCTGACTTTC.

The CDR3 nucleotides are TGCGCCAGCAGCCTCGGGGGCGATTACGAGCAGTACTTC. As protein: CASSLGGDYEQYF. This chain connects TRBV4-3 to TRBJ2-7, with D perhaps given as TRBD1 or TRBD2 (6 bases each). Germline CDR1 is LGHNA and CDR2 is YSLEER. V lost 4 bases to trimming and J lost 4 bases, with 11 bases between them. The CDR3 runs 13 residues.